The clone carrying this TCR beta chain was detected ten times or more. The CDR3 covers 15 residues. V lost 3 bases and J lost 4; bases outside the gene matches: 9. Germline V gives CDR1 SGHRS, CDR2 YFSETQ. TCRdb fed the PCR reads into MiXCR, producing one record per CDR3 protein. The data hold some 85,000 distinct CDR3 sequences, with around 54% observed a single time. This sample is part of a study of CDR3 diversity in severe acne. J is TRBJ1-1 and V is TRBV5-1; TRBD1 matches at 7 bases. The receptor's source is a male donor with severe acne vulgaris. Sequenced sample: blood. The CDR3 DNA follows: TGCGCCAGCAGCTCGCAGGGGGAAGTAAGCACTGAAGCTTTCTTT. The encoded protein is CASSSQGEVSTEAFF.